The next 30 T cell receptor beta chains were all read from a single sample in a study of graft-versus-host responses after intestinal transplantation. The method was immunoSEQ multiplex PCR; TCRdb's version includes in-frame clones alone and lacks a portion of them. The sample records about 29,000 clones, around 90% being singletons. Sequencing used PBMCs, obtained about 450 days after intestinal transplantation. These receptors were obtained from a human patient who received an intestinal transplant, so some T cells may come from the graft donor.

CDR3 sequence reads: CASSQASESSGNTIYF. CDR3 coding DNA: TGTGCCAGCAGCCAAGCGTCTGAAAGCTCTGGAAACACCATATATTTT. This rearrangement joins TRBV4-2 to TRBJ1-3, with D uncertain. Trimming took 1 base from V and 0 from J, leaving 10 bases between them. Germline V gives CDR1 LGHNA, CDR2 YNFKEQ. The CDR3 consists of 16 residues.

This sequence joins TRBV7-2 and TRBJ2-1, with D possibly TRBD1 on 5 matching bases. The CDR3 has 14 residues. With 2 bases removed from V and 0 bases from J, the gap between germline ends came to 5 bases. CDR1 is SGHTA and CDR2 is FQGNSA in the germline V gene. CDR3 DNA: TGTGCCAGCAGCTTAAGGGGCTCCTACAATGAGCAGTTCTTC. Encoded protein: CASSLRGSYNEQFF.

V and J are TRBV28 and TRBJ2-7; D might be TRBD1 (6 bases). Germline assignment: CDR1 MDHEN and CDR2 SYDVKM. V lost 4 bases, J lost 3 bases, and 22 bases lay in between. The CDR3 length is 17 residues. In DNA, the CDR3 is TGTGCCAGCAGTTATGAATCCCGTGGACAGACGAACTACGAGCAGTACTTC. Its translation is CASSYESRGQTNYEQYF.

CDR3 sequence reads: CASSSLSGASYNEQFF. CDR3 nucleotide sequence: TGCGCCAGCAGCTCACTTAGCGGGGCGTCCTACAATGAGCAGTTCTTC. The chain has TRBV5-1 and TRBJ2-1; TRBD2 matches at 8 bases. This CDR3 spans 16 amino acids. Germline trimming cut 3 bases from V and 1 base from J; bases unmatched to any gene: 6. The germline CDR1 and CDR2 sequences are SGHRS and YFSETQ.

The V gene is TRBV6-5, the J gene TRBJ2-3; 8 nucleotides agree with TRBD2. Trimming removed 3 bases from V and 6 bases from J; junction bases left unmatched: 8. CDR1 is MNHEY and CDR2 is SVGAGI in the germline V gene. The CDR3 spans 15 residues. The CDR3 DNA is TGTGCCAGCAGTTATAGACTAGCGCGAGGTGATACGCAGTATTTT. It yields the protein CASSYRLARGDTQYF.

The V gene is TRBV4-3, the J gene TRBJ1-1; D is possibly TRBD1 (5 bases). Germline-derived CDR1 and CDR2 are LGHNA and YSLEER. Trimming took 4 bases from V and 4 from J, leaving 13 bases between them. This CDR3 spans 14 amino acids. CDR3 in DNA: TGCGCCAGCAGCCCAAGCTTGGGGGGCACTGAAGCTTTCTTT. Translation gives CASSPSLGGTEAFF.

The CDR3 loop is CASSLRTGHTGELFF. The CDR3 DNA reads as TGTGCCAGCAGCTTGCGGACAGGACACACCGGGGAGCTGTTTTTT. The rearrangement links TRBV7-9 to TRBJ2-2, with TRBD1 matching over 7 bases. Germline values: CDR1 SEHNR, CDR2 FQNEAQ (reference sequence). The CDR3 spans 15 residues. Germline trimming cut 3 bases from V and 3 bases from J; bases unmatched to any gene: 4.

The chain combines TRBV19 with TRBJ1-2, with 11 bases lining up with TRBD1. The CDR3 sequence is 14 residues long. Germline CDR1 and CDR2: LNHDA and SQIVND (reference sequence). Trimming took 8 bases from V and 3 from J; bases not matched to a gene: 5. CDR3 nucleotides: TGTGCCAGTCAGGACAGGGGGCGCGACTATGGCTACACCTTC. This gives the protein CASQDRGRDYGYTF. Full variable domain (remainder filled in from reference TRBV19 and TRBJ1-2): DGGITQSPKYLFRKEGQNVTLSCEQNLNHDAMYWYRQDPGQGLRLIYYSQIVNDFQKGDIAEGYSVSREKKESFPLTVTSAQKNPTAFYLCASQDRGRDYGYTFGSGTRLTVV.

The V call is TRBV7-9, the J call TRBJ2-7; D gene unclear. The germline V gene has CDR1 SEHNR and CDR2 FQNEAQ (reference sequence). Trimming removed 4 bases from V and 4 bases from J, with 5 bases in between. This CDR3 has 11 amino acids. DNA of the CDR3: TGTGCCAGCAGCTCGGATTACGAGCAGTACTTC. Translation: CASSSDYEQYF.

Notes on this clone: Mismatch with germline at one junction end may stem from a read error. At the DNA level, this CDR3 is encoded by other sequences in the same sample as well. V usage is TRBV7-9 and J usage is TRBJ1-2, with D possibly being TRBD1 (5 bases). The CDR3 length is 13 residues. Germline CDR1 SEHNR, CDR2 FQNEAQ (reference sequence). Written as DNA, the CDR3 is TGTGCTAGCAGCTTGAGGGGCGGCTATGGCTACACCTTC. Amino acid sequence: CASSLRGGYGYTF.

The chain's CDR3 is CASRSTSSYEQYF. The CDR3 DNA reads TGTGCCAGCAGGTCTACTAGCTCCTACGAGCAGTACTTC. The V gene is TRBV28, the J gene TRBJ2-7, with D perhaps matching TRBD2 (5 bases). The CDR3 loop spans 13 amino acids. The germline V gene has CDR1 MDHEN and CDR2 SYDVKM. V dropped 6 bases and J dropped 0 bases, with 9 bases sitting between them.

The chain recombines TRBV10-1 with TRBJ1-5, with TRBD1 as a possible D gene (6 bases). With 9 bases removed from V and 3 bases from J, the gap between germline ends came to 21 bases. From germline, CDR1 is WNHNN and CDR2 SYGVQD (reference sequence). The CDR3 has 16 residues. This chain's CDR3 is CARTVVAGAINQPQHF. In DNA, the CDR3 is TGCGCCAGGACAGTGGTGGCAGGGGCAATCAATCAGCCCCAGCATTTT.

V usage is TRBV7-9 and J usage is TRBJ1-1; TRBD1 matches 8 bases. Germline V gene lookup returns CDR1 SEHNR and CDR2 FQNEAQ (reference sequence). V shed 3 bases, J shed 0 bases, and the junction held 6 bases outside the gene matches. This CDR3 comprises 16 residues. The CDR3 spells CASSFPPGGVNTEAFF. The CDR3 nucleotides are TGTGCCAGCAGCTTCCCCCCAGGGGGCGTGAACACTGAAGCTTTCTTT.

The rearrangement links TRBV5-1 to TRBJ2-5; 12 bases fit TRBD2. Unmatched junction bases numbered 12, after V lost 2 bases and J lost 4 bases. The germline V gene encodes CDR1 SGHRS and CDR2 YFSETQ. This CDR3 comprises 18 residues. This chain's CDR3 is CASSFKGLAGLLRETQYF. Written as DNA, the CDR3 is TGCGCCAGCAGCTTCAAGGGACTAGCGGGCTTACTCCGAGAGACCCAGTACTTC.

This clone was observed a few times. CDR3 sequence reads: CASTRTGTTEAFF. The CDR3 nucleotides are TGTGCCAGCACCAGGACAGGAACCACTGAAGCTTTCTTT. The chain is built from TRBV21-1 and TRBJ1-1; the table gives TRBD1 as D, unverified against the DNA. TRBV21-1 is annotated as a pseudogene. The CDR3 spans 13 residues.

This sequence joins TRBV7-9 and TRBJ2-2; D is ambiguous. Germline V gene data show CDR1 as SEHNR and CDR2 as FQNEAQ (reference sequence). CDR3 length: 14 amino acids. V lost 7 bases, J lost 0 bases, and 9 bases lay in between. In nucleotides, the CDR3 is TGTGCCAGCAACTCGTATTCGAACACCGGGGAGCTGTTTTTT. Translated, it gives CASNSYSNTGELFF.

The rearrangement links TRBV7-3 to TRBJ2-2, with a possible D match to TRBD2 (5 bases). V was clipped by 5 bases and J by 2 bases, with 15 bases between them. CDR3 length equals 16 residues. The germline gives CDR1 SGHTA, CDR2 FQGTGA. This CDR3 reads CASSPFHSGNTGELFF. The CDR3 DNA follows: TGTGCCAGCAGCCCTTTCCACAGCGGAAACACCGGGGAGCTGTTTTTT. Full variable domain (rest looked up from reference TRBV7-3 and TRBJ2-2): GAGVSQTPSNKVTEKGKYVELRCDPISGHTALYWYRQSLGQGPEFLIYFQGTGAADDSGLPNDRFFAVRPEGSVSTLKIQRTERGDSAVYLCASSPFHSGNTGELFFGEGSRLTVL.

This chain connects TRBV20-1 to TRBJ1-1; D is unresolved. V lost 5 bases to trimming and J lost 1 base, with 5 bases between them. Germline V gene sequence: CDR1 DFQATT, CDR2 SNEGSKA (reference sequence). The CDR3 sequence is 11 residues long. Here the CDR3 reads CSASGNTEAFF. The CDR3 region has the DNA TGCAGTGCTTCCGGGAACACTGAAGCTTTCTTT.

This clone showed up just a few times. Other nucleotide sequences in the sample specify the same CDR3. The rearrangement joins TRBV6-5 to TRBJ1-2; TRBD1 might be the D (5 bases). The V gene's germline CDR1 is MNHEY and CDR2 SVGAGI. The CDR3 loop spans 14 amino acids. V was trimmed by 2 bases and J by 7 bases, leaving 14 bases between them. This CDR3 is CASSYGRGGGGYTF. The CDR3 region has the DNA TGTGCCAGCAGTTACGGGAGGGGCGGGGGTGGCTACACCTTC.

This clone was seen just once. V and J are TRBV9 and TRBJ1-2; possibly TRBD1 for D (5 bases). The germline V gene has CDR1 SGDLS and CDR2 YYNGEE. The CDR3 loop spans 15 amino acids. The V end was cut by 0 bases, the J end by 4 bases, with 13 bases between. The CDR3, as DNA: TGTGCCAGCAGCGTAGACACAGCTGGGGCCTATGGCTACACCTTC. Protein: CASSVDTAGAYGYTF.

V is TRBV20-1 and J is TRBJ1-2, with TRBD1 as a possible D gene (5 bases). CDR3 length: 11 residues. V lost 6 bases to trimming and J lost 2 bases, with 7 bases between them. The germline V gene has CDR1 DFQATT and CDR2 SNEGSKA (reference sequence). CDR3 amino acids: CSAGVNYGYTF. The DNA for the CDR3 is TGCAGTGCAGGGGTGAACTATGGCTACACCTTC.

Turning to this clone: The same CDR3 is also encoded by other DNA sequences in this sample. The J gene is TRBJ2-1, the V gene TRBV27, with D uncertain. Trimming removed 3 bases at V and 0 bases at J, with 6 bases between. Per germline, CDR1 MNHEY and CDR2 SMNVEV (reference sequence). This CDR3 comprises 14 residues. In nucleotides, the CDR3 is TGTGCCAGCAGTTTTCCGGGCTCCTACAATGAGCAGTTCTTC. Translated, it gives CASSFPGSYNEQFF.

Remarks on this clone: This sample includes further DNA sequences coding for the same CDR3. The J gene is TRBJ2-7, the V gene TRBV21-1; the DNA was not used to check the table's D call, TRBD2. TRBV21-1 is recorded as a pseudogene. This CDR3 is built from 21 residues. CDR3 DNA sequence: TGTGCCAGCAGCAAAGTGGTTTTGGGACTAGCGGGGGGCGACAGCTCCTACGAGCAGTACTTC. Protein product: CASSKVVLGLAGGDSSYEQYF.

This rearrangement joins TRBV4-1 to TRBJ1-2; D uncertain. The V and J ends lost 5 bases and 8 bases respectively, with 12 bases between them. The length of the CDR3 is 12 residues. The germline CDR1 and CDR2 sequences are MGHRA and YSYEKL. The CDR3 DNA reads as TGCGCCAGCAGCACACAGCAGGACGGCTACACCTTC. Its protein is CASSTQQDGYTF.

The rearrangement uses TRBV7-9 and TRBJ1-2; TRBD1 aligns across 9 bases. This CDR3 region has 17 residues. Trimming took 5 bases from V and 5 from J; bases not matched to a gene: 15. CDR1 and CDR2 from the germline V gene are SEHNR and FQNEAQ (reference sequence). CDR3: CASSPITGTGLWYGYTF. The CDR3 DNA sequence: TGTGCCAGCAGCCCTATTACCGGGACAGGGCTTTGGTATGGCTACACCTTC.

The CDR3 nucleotides are TGTGCCAGCAGTTACGTATCTAGCGGGAGTTACGAGCAGTACTTC. This translates into CASSYVSSGSYEQYF. The rearrangement joins TRBV6-5 to TRBJ2-7; 10 nucleotides agree with TRBD2. The CDR3 loop spans 15 amino acids. The V gene end was trimmed by 2 bases and the J gene end by 4 bases; junction bases not matched to a gene: 5. Germline V CDR1 and CDR2: MNHEY, SVGAGI.

To note about this clone: One junction end does not reproduce the germline sequence, and a read error may be involved. J is TRBJ2-2 and V is TRBV11-2; 8 positions match TRBD1. The CDR3 is made up of 17 amino acids. CDR1 is SGHAT and CDR2 is FQNNGV in the germline V gene. CDR3 nucleotide sequence: TGTGCCAGCAGCCCGACGATTAGACCGACAGGGGCCGGGGGGCTGTTTTTT. This translates into CASSPTIRPTGAGGLFF.

The chain carries TRBV19 and TRBJ2-1; D is perhaps TRBD2 (6 bases). This CDR3 spans 16 amino acids. V was trimmed by 3 bases and J by 0 bases, leaving 12 bases between them. The germline V gene encodes CDR1 LNHDA and CDR2 SQIVND (reference sequence). The CDR3: CASSIGRESSYNEQFF. The CDR3 nucleotides read TGTGCCAGTAGTATTGGACGGGAGAGCTCCTACAATGAGCAGTTCTTC.

The genes are TRBV4-1 and TRBJ2-1, with D tentatively TRBD2 (5 bases). There are 17 residues in the CDR3. V lost 2 bases to trimming and J lost 7 bases, with 21 bases between them. Germline assignment: CDR1 MGHRA and CDR2 YSYEKL. DNA of the CDR3: TGCGCCAGCAGCCAAATTTTTCTCCCCCTTAGCGTGAATGAGCAGTTCTTC. It yields the protein CASSQIFLPLSVNEQFF.

The chain has TRBV2 and TRBJ2-7; D could derive from TRBD1 or TRBD2 (5 bases each). There are 15 residues in the CDR3. The germline CDR1 and CDR2 sequences are SNHLY and FYNNEI. Trimming removed 3 bases from V and 4 bases from J, with 16 bases in between. DNA for the CDR3: TGTGCCAGCAGTGAGATGGGGGAGCGTGTTTACGAGCAGTACTTC. It codes for CASSEMGERVYEQYF.